This T cell receptor (beta chain) derives from a study of T cell responses to AZD1222 COVID-19 vaccine. Samples with a second dose at about 4 or about 12 weeks were pooled together. General observations from the study: Among those given AZD1222, only six were seropositive at baseline. Clonal diversity was possibly underestimated, and white British individuals and females predominated among donors. Increased Spike-specific TCR breadth and depth were observed after two AZD1222 doses.

The CDR3 covers 12 residues. The germline gives CDR1 MNHEY, CDR2 SVGAGI. V was trimmed by 8 bases and J by 6 bases, leaving 14 bases between them. Using immunoSEQ multiplex PCR, the repertoire was profiled, and TCRdb retains in-frame clones only, with some absent. This sample has 250,000 to 300,000 clones, with 90% to 95% found just once. A note on this clone: Its antigen remains unidentified.

This clonotype originated in an adult who received the AZD1222 COVID-19 vaccine. V usage is TRBV6-5 and J usage is TRBJ2-7; a possible D gene is TRBD2 (5 bases). Sequencing used peripheral blood, obtained 28 days after the second AZD1222 dose. The CDR3: CASRRGSSEQYF. Written as DNA, the CDR3 is TGTGCCAGCCGGCGAGGGTCGAGCGAGCAGTACTTC.